These T cell receptor beta chains were read from a single sample in a study of blood T cell repertoires in COVID-19. Assay: immunoSEQ multiplex PCR; the TCRdb copy retains only in-frame clones and omits some. Of over 200,000 clones in the sample, more than 85% are singletons; the top ten hold under 2.5%. Sequenced input: peripheral blood. The receptor source for this set is a man aged 35 to 55 with active or convalescent COVID-19. Both conserved end residues are trimmed from each CDR3. The order of the fields is V gene, J gene, CDR3 protein.

TRBV19	TRBJ1-5	ASSRQGYQPQH
TRBV9	TRBJ1-2	ASSDSRTGEDYGYT
TRBV9	TRBJ1-2	ASSAEQGAAGYT
TRBV28	TRBJ1-4	ASSSGNEKLF
TRBV28	TRBJ1-6	ASRLDRVNSPLH
TRBV19	TRBJ1-5	ASGLGRGNQPQH
TRBV23-1	TRBJ1-5	ASSQRTDQPQH
TRBV29-1	TRBJ2-1	SVYGQSLYNEQF
TRBV5-1	TRBJ2-7	ASSATGGRYEQY
TRBV27	TRBJ2-7	ASSSGTSVYEQY
TRBV7-8	TRBJ1-6	ASSSQGAYNSPLH
TRBV5-1	TRBJ2-3	ASSSFQTSGGGDTQY
TRBV5-1	TRBJ2-5	ASSLIGQGLETQY
TRBV7-8	TRBJ2-3	ASSLAQSGRGTDTQY
TRBV28	TRBJ2-1	ASSLYGTSDYNEQF
TRBV5-1	TRBJ2-7	ASSFNPRTGTYEQY
TRBV19	TRBJ2-1	ASGGASSYNEQF
TRBV5-1	TRBJ2-2	ASSRGTSMPGELF
TRBV28	TRBJ2-1	ASSSSTSGTYNEQF
TRBV5-1	TRBJ1-4	ASSSGTGGIVGEKLF
TRBV5-5	TRBJ1-2	ASRVDSTNYGYT
TRBV7-9	TRBJ2-7	ASRAGDRGYEQY
TRBV19	TRBJ2-1	ASSPPTPGNEQF
TRBV21-1	TRBJ1-2	ASSNEGPSTVNYGYT
TRBV19	TRBJ1-2	ASHLRQLANYGYT
TRBV27	TRBJ1-5	ASSLQGAYQPQH
TRBV7-9	TRBJ2-1	ASSLEGTVNEQF
TRBV4-1	TRBJ1-2	ASSPGQGTNYGYT
TRBV5-1	TRBJ2-7	ASSVGQGTYEQY
TRBV24-1	TRBJ2-3	ATSDVRGGAGFRQY
TRBV25-1	TRBJ1-1	ASSLWTGGRTEAF
TRBV27	TRBJ2-3	ASSPDQRGRSTDTQY
TRBV10-1	TRBJ1-1	ASSDDRLTEAF
TRBV27	TRBJ1-1	ASRGGQGAFRDEAF
TRBV19	TRBJ1-5	ASSLSMAQPQH
TRBV11-2	TRBJ1-1	ASSLTDKNTEAF
TRBV10-1	TRBJ1-6	ASSAEGANSPLH
TRBV19	TRBJ1-2	ASMPFARQGYGYT
TRBV5-6	TRBJ1-2	ASRAQGQGFGYT
TRBV19	TRBJ2-5	ASSIRPGQGIETQY
TRBV6-5	TRBJ2-7	ASSKGGAGGFEQY
TRBV7-9	TRBJ1-1	ASSAAGLRGTEAF
TRBV7-3	TRBJ1-4	ASSLTGGYSTNEKLF
TRBV5-1	TRBJ2-7	ASSWGTGLRYEQY
TRBV9	TRBJ2-5	ASSGGYQETQY